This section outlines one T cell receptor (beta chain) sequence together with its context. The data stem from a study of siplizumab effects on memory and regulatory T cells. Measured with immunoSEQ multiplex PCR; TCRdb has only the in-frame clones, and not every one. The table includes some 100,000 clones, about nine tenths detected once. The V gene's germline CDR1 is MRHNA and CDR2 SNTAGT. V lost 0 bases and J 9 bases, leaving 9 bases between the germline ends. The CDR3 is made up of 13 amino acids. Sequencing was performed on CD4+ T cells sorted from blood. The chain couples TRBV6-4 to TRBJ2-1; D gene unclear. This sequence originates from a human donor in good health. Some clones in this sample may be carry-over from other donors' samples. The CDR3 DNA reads TGTGCCAGCAGTGACTCTTGGGTGGGTGAGCAGTTCTTC. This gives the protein CASSDSWVGEQFF.